The rows below give T cell receptor beta chains drawn from one sample of a study of blood T cell repertoires in COVID-19. Profiled with immunoSEQ multiplex PCR; TCRdb holds only in-frame clones, not every one. This table holds roughly 78,000 clones, 86% found once. The sequenced sample consisted of peripheral blood. The receptors derive from a woman aged 60-70 years with acute or convalescent COVID-19. Each CDR3 is given with its conserved first and last residue. A D gene is named only where the DNA matches it firmly. Clone size is shown for a subset of rows, as once, few, many or a class of expanded clone.

J gene,D gene,clone size,V gene,CDR3 protein,CDR3 DNA
TRBJ1-2,.,.,TRBV5-1,CASSLGHTNYGYTF,TGCGCCAGCAGCTTGGGACATACTAACTATGGCTACACCTTC
TRBJ2-7,TRBD2,.,TRBV2,CASTLPGGPGEQYF,TGTGCCAGCACCCTCCCGGGGGGGCCCGGGGAGCAGTACTTC
TRBJ2-3,TRBD2,.,TRBV5-1,CASSLGLAVGDTQYF,TGCGCCAGCAGCTTGGGACTAGCGGTGGGAGATACGCAGTATTTT
TRBJ1-2,.,.,TRBV19,CASRGRGGDSNYGYTF,TGTGCCAGTAGAGGCCGGGGGGGAGACTCTAACTATGGCTACACCTTC
TRBJ2-3,TRBD2,once,TRBV11-2,CASSMTLGLAGVTQYF,TGTGCCAGCAGCATGACCCTGGGACTAGCGGGAGTTACGCAGTATTTT
TRBJ2-7,TRBD1,once,TRBV24-1,CATSPGQGAREQYF,TGTGCCACCAGCCCCGGACAGGGGGCGCGCGAGCAGTACTTC
TRBJ1-5,TRBD1,.,TRBV13,CASSKQGNQPQHF,TGTGCCAGCAGCAAACAGGGGAATCAGCCCCAGCATTTT
TRBJ2-7,TRBD2,.,TRBV5-1,CASSLELAGGSRYEQYF,TGCGCCAGCAGCTTGGAACTAGCGGGAGGTTCACGCTACGAGCAGTACTTC
TRBJ1-6,.,.,TRBV5-1,CASSLGPTGNNSPLHF,TGCGCCAGCAGCTTGGGACCAACAGGGAATAATTCACCCCTCCACTTT
TRBJ2-1,.,.,TRBV27,CASSLSPGRDNEQFF,TGTGCCAGCAGTTTATCACCCGGGAGAGACAATGAGCAGTTCTTC
TRBJ2-7,TRBD1,.,TRBV24-1,CATSVVAGGSYEQYF,TGTGCCACCAGTGTCGTGGCAGGGGGTAGCTACGAGCAGTACTTC
TRBJ1-6,.,.,TRBV2,CASKGASYNSPLHF,TGTGCCAGCAAAGGAGCTTCCTATAATTCACCCCTCCACTTT
TRBJ1-4,.,.,TRBV12-3/TRBV12-4,CASSFTEEKLFF,TGTGCCAGCAGCTTCACCGAGGAAAAACTGTTTTTT
TRBJ2-5,.,.,TRBV9,CASSGGAGETQYF,TGTGCCAGCAGTGGGGGGGCAGGAGAGACCCAGTACTTC
TRBJ1-1,TRBD1,.,TRBV6-5,CASSKDRANTEAFF,TGTGCCAGCAGTAAGGACAGGGCGAACACTGAAGCTTTCTTT
TRBJ1-5,.,.,TRBV2,CASSPQGFRDQPQHF,TGTGCCAGCAGTCCACAGGGTTTTAGAGATCAGCCCCAGCATTTT
TRBJ1-5,TRBD1,.,TRBV19,CASKTGVSNQPQHF,TGTGCCAGTAAGACAGGGGTAAGCAATCAGCCCCAGCATTTT
TRBJ2-5,TRBD1,.,TRBV2,CASSPDRGVETQYF,TGTGCCAGCAGCCCGGACAGGGGTGTAGAGACCCAGTACTTC
TRBJ2-7,TRBD2,.,TRBV6-5,CASRNPGLEAYEQYF,TGTGCCAGCAGGAACCCGGGACTAGAAGCCTACGAGCAGTACTTC
TRBJ2-5,.,.,TRBV10-2,CASSEGVRQATQYF,TGCGCCAGCAGTGAGGGCGTCAGGCAAGCGACCCAGTACTTC
TRBJ2-3,.,.,TRBV15,CATSRVFAPRATDTQYF,TGTGCCACCAGCAGAGTATTTGCACCGCGGGCCACAGATACGCAGTATTTT
TRBJ2-1,TRBD2,.,TRBV5-1,CASSGLAGVAYNEQFF,TGCGCCAGCAGCGGACTAGCGGGAGTCGCCTACAATGAGCAGTTCTTC
TRBJ1-6,TRBD1,.,TRBV5-1,CASSRVRQGGNSPLHF,TGCGCCAGCAGCCGAGTGAGACAGGGCGGTAATTCACCCCTCCACTTT
TRBJ2-1,.,.,TRBV4-3,CASSQAGSGSYNEQFF,TGCGCCAGCAGCCAAGCTGGAAGCGGGTCATACAATGAGCAGTTCTTC
TRBJ2-1,TRBD2,.,TRBV6-4,CASSDAGGNNEQFF,TGTGCCAGCAGTGATGCGGGGGGGAACAATGAGCAGTTCTTC
TRBJ2-7,.,.,TRBV29-1,CSVDGSSYEQYF,TGCAGCGTTGACGGGAGCTCCTACGAGCAGTACTTC
TRBJ2-1,.,.,TRBV5-1,CASARGSSYNEQFF,TGCGCCAGCGCACGGGGGAGCTCCTACAATGAGCAGTTCTTC